The clone carrying this T cell receptor (beta chain) was recorded at least ten times. Antigen unknown. Germline lookup yields CDR1 DFQATT and CDR2 SNEGSKA (reference sequence). The CDR3 sequence is 12 residues long. The J segment lost 4 bases and the V segment lost 3 bases, leaving 2 bases of the junction unmatched. As processed by the authors: In papillary thyroid cancer, a distant-metastasis classifier was built using CDR3 differences across clinicopathological groups. TCRdb re-called clones via MiXCR from the PCR reads. Here the V and J calls rest on TCRdb's processing, not on the authors' analysis. The top ten hold 20% to 25% of the sample, which has roughly 64,000 clones, roughly 4.1% seen once. These data originate in a study of metastatic and nonmetastatic thyroid tumors. At the level of the study: It was across blood and tumor or nodule tissue from malignant and benign thyroid patients that repertoires were compared. Study conclusions and caveats: Reports indicated that malignant thyroid tumors showed significantly higher TCR beta diversity than benign nodules did, in blood and tumor.

Each patient went into thyroid surgery without having received any treatment. The TCR was taken from a female donor with papillary thyroid cancer or a benign thyroid nodule (not recorded which). Some clones in this sample may be carry-over from other donors' samples. This sequence joins TRBV20-1 and TRBJ2-7, with 8 bases matching TRBD1. What was sequenced was blood. DNA for the CDR3: TGCAGTGCTAGGACAGGGGATTACGAGCAGTACTTC. Protein sequence: CSARTGDYEQYF.